A selection of T cell receptor beta chains follows, all from one sample in a study of CXCR4 blockade with PD-1 therapy in pancreatic cancer. The assay was immunoSEQ multiplex PCR, and TCRdb's table has in-frame clones only and misses some. This table holds approximately 17,000 clones, over 60% found once. Sequencing was performed on tumor tissue. These receptors originate from a human donor with pancreatic ductal adenocarcinoma. The CDR3 runs from the conserved cysteine through the conserved F or W. A D gene is named only where the DNA matches it firmly. Rows give clone size only sometimes, using once, few, many, or a class for an expanded clone.

j_gene: TRBJ2-7
v_gene: TRBV9
abundance: NA
d_gene: NA
CDR3nt: TGTGCCAGCAAGCTGGGGCCCTCCTACGAGCAGTACTTC
CDR3aa: CASKLGPSYEQYF

j_gene: TRBJ2-3
v_gene: TRBV15
abundance: NA
d_gene: NA
CDR3nt: TGTGCCACCAGCACTATTAAGGGTGGTGACACAGATACGCAGTATTTT
CDR3aa: CATSTIKGGDTDTQYF

j_gene: TRBJ1-1
v_gene: TRBV14
abundance: NA
d_gene: NA
CDR3nt: TGTGCCAGCAGCCAAGATTCTGCCATGAACACTGAAGCTTTCTTT
CDR3aa: CASSQDSAMNTEAFF

j_gene: TRBJ1-1
v_gene: TRBV6-8
abundance: few
d_gene: NA
CDR3nt: TGTGCCATCAGTGTAGCGGACATGAACACTGAAGCTTTCTTT
CDR3aa: CAISVADMNTEAFF

j_gene: TRBJ2-2
v_gene: TRBV19
abundance: NA
d_gene: NA
CDR3nt: TGTGCCAGTAGCCGCGACTCCTACACCGGGGAGCTGTTTTTT
CDR3aa: CASSRDSYTGELFF

j_gene: TRBJ2-5
v_gene: TRBV28
abundance: NA
d_gene: TRBD2
CDR3nt: TGTGCCAGCAGTTTCGGGACTAGCGGGGGGGGTGCGCAGGAGACCCAGTACTTC
CDR3aa: CASSFGTSGGGAQETQYF

j_gene: TRBJ1-3
v_gene: TRBV16
abundance: once
d_gene: NA
CDR3nt: TGTGCCAGCAGCACCGGGACAAACGGAAACACCATATATTTT
CDR3aa: CASSTGTNGNTIYF

j_gene: TRBJ2-5
v_gene: TRBV9
abundance: NA
d_gene: TRBD2
CDR3nt: TGTGCCAGCAGCGTAGGGCGGGGGGACCAAGAGACCCAGTACTTC
CDR3aa: CASSVGRGDQETQYF

j_gene: TRBJ2-1
v_gene: TRBV27
abundance: NA
d_gene: NA
CDR3nt: TGTGCCACCAGTGCTAAAGCCCCCTACAATGAGCAGTTCTTC
CDR3aa: CATSAKAPYNEQFF

j_gene: TRBJ1-6
v_gene: TRBV28
abundance: NA
d_gene: TRBD1
CDR3nt: TGTGCCAGCAGTTTAAGGGCGGGACAGGGTAACTCACCCCTCCACTTT
CDR3aa: CASSLRAGQGNSPLHF

j_gene: TRBJ1-5
v_gene: TRBV6-8
abundance: NA
d_gene: NA
CDR3nt: TGTGCCAGCAGTTACTCGAGTCAGCCCCAGCATTTT
CDR3aa: CASSYSSQPQHF

j_gene: TRBJ1-2
v_gene: TRBV19
abundance: NA
d_gene: TRBD1
CDR3nt: TGTGCCAGTAGTCCCACCGCGGGACAGGGGTCTGGCTACACCTTC
CDR3aa: CASSPTAGQGSGYTF

j_gene: TRBJ2-7
v_gene: TRBV28
abundance: NA
d_gene: NA
CDR3nt: TGTGCCAGCAGAAAGGGGGACTTCGGCGAGCAGTACTTC
CDR3aa: CASRKGDFGEQYF

j_gene: TRBJ2-2
v_gene: TRBV29-1
abundance: NA
d_gene: TRBD2
CDR3nt: TGCAGCGCCCTAGGACTAGCGGGTAACACCGGGGAGCTGTTTTTT
CDR3aa: CSALGLAGNTGELFF

j_gene: TRBJ2-7
v_gene: TRBV19
abundance: NA
d_gene: NA
CDR3nt: TGTGCCAGCAGCCTCCTGGGGGGGCAAGGCGAGCAGTACTTC
CDR3aa: CASSLLGGQGEQYF

j_gene: TRBJ2-1
v_gene: TRBV6-7
abundance: once
d_gene: NA
CDR3nt: TGTGCCAGCACCTCGACTAGCTCCTACAATGAGCAGTTCTTC
CDR3aa: CASTSTSSYNEQFF

j_gene: TRBJ1-6
v_gene: TRBV19
abundance: NA
d_gene: NA
CDR3nt: TGTGCCAGTAGGCAACAGGGTGATAATTCACCCCTCCACTTT
CDR3aa: CASRQQGDNSPLHF

j_gene: TRBJ1-4
v_gene: TRBV18
abundance: few
d_gene: NA
CDR3nt: TGTGCCAGCTCACCAGGTCTAATAGCGACCCTCGGGTCATATGAAAAACTGTTTTTT
CDR3aa: CASSPGLIATLGSYEKLFF

j_gene: TRBJ2-2
v_gene: TRBV19
abundance: NA
d_gene: NA
CDR3nt: TGTGCCAGTAGTAGGGCGGTGAGCTGGGACTTGAACACCGGGGAGCTGTTTTTT
CDR3aa: CASSRAVSWDLNTGELFF

j_gene: TRBJ2-1
v_gene: TRBV4-1
abundance: NA
d_gene: NA
CDR3nt: TGCGCCAGCAGCCAAGATCGCAGTGAGCAGTTCTTC
CDR3aa: CASSQDRSEQFF

j_gene: TRBJ2-1
v_gene: TRBV14
abundance: NA
d_gene: NA
CDR3nt: TGTGCCAGCTCCCCGGGGTACAATGAGCAGTTCTTC
CDR3aa: CASSPGYNEQFF

j_gene: TRBJ2-7
v_gene: TRBV19
abundance: once
d_gene: TRBD1
CDR3nt: TGTGCCAGTAGGGACAACAGGGGTACCTACGAGCAGTACTTC
CDR3aa: CASRDNRGTYEQYF

j_gene: TRBJ1-1
v_gene: TRBV5-1
abundance: NA
d_gene: NA
CDR3nt: TGCGCCAGCAGCTTGGGGCAGGTTGTGGCCAATCGGCCTGAAGCTTTCTTT
CDR3aa: CASSLGQVVANRPEAFF

j_gene: TRBJ2-2
v_gene: TRBV28
abundance: NA
d_gene: NA
CDR3nt: TGTGCCAGCAGTTTAGGCGGAGCTAACACCGGGGAGCTGTTTTTT
CDR3aa: CASSLGGANTGELFF

j_gene: TRBJ2-1
v_gene: TRBV29-1
abundance: NA
d_gene: NA
CDR3nt: TGCAGCGTTGAAAAGGGAGCAAACTACAATGAGCAGTTCTTC
CDR3aa: CSVEKGANYNEQFF

j_gene: TRBJ1-3
v_gene: TRBV6-8
abundance: NA
d_gene: NA
CDR3nt: TGTGCCAGCAGTTACTCGAGGGACCACGGAAACACCATATATTTT
CDR3aa: CASSYSRDHGNTIYF

j_gene: TRBJ2-7
v_gene: TRBV6-8
abundance: NA
d_gene: NA
CDR3nt: TGTGCCAGCAGTTACGGGGCAGATCATAGTTGGGGGCTGTACTTC
CDR3aa: CASSYGADHSWGLYF

j_gene: TRBJ2-4
v_gene: TRBV19
abundance: few
d_gene: TRBD1
CDR3nt: TGTGCCAGTAGTATAACAGGGGAAGCAAACATTCAGTACTTC
CDR3aa: CASSITGEANIQYF

j_gene: TRBJ1-1
v_gene: TRBV15
abundance: NA
d_gene: NA
CDR3nt: TGTGCCACCAGCAGAGATCAAGGGATTACTGAAGCTTTCTTT
CDR3aa: CATSRDQGITEAFF

j_gene: TRBJ2-5
v_gene: TRBV25-1
abundance: NA
d_gene: NA
CDR3nt: TGTGCCAGCAGTGAATTTGGAGAGACCCAGTACTTC
CDR3aa: CASSEFGETQYF

j_gene: TRBJ2-1
v_gene: TRBV30
abundance: NA
d_gene: TRBD1
CDR3nt: TGTGCCTGGACACCGGGACAGGGCTACGGTGAGCAGTTCTTC
CDR3aa: CAWTPGQGYGEQFF

j_gene: TRBJ2-2
v_gene: TRBV5-1
abundance: NA
d_gene: TRBD1
CDR3nt: TGCGCCAGCAGCTTGAACAGGGGGAACACCGGGGAGCTGTTTTTT
CDR3aa: CASSLNRGNTGELFF

j_gene: TRBJ1-4
v_gene: TRBV28
abundance: NA
d_gene: NA
CDR3nt: TGTGCCAGCAGTTTGGAAGAGGGGCCGGCAACTAATGAAAAACTGTTTTTT
CDR3aa: CASSLEEGPATNEKLFF

j_gene: TRBJ2-3
v_gene: TRBV18
abundance: once
d_gene: TRBD2
CDR3nt: TGTGCCAGCTCCCCGGCTAGCGGGAGGAATACGCAGTATTTT
CDR3aa: CASSPASGRNTQYF

j_gene: TRBJ2-6
v_gene: TRBV5-1
abundance: NA
d_gene: NA
CDR3nt: TGCGCCAGCAGCAAGGTGGGCGGACGGTCTGGGGCCAACGTCCTGACTTTC
CDR3aa: CASSKVGGRSGANVLTF

j_gene: TRBJ2-2
v_gene: TRBV19
abundance: NA
d_gene: TRBD2
CDR3nt: TGTGCCAGTAGTAGCTCTGGGCGTCCGGGACTAGCGGGGAGCACCGGGGAGCTATTTTTT
CDR3aa: CASSSSGRPGLAGSTGELFF

j_gene: TRBJ1-2
v_gene: TRBV30
abundance: NA
d_gene: NA
CDR3nt: TGTGCCTGGAGTGTAGGGGGGGAGGGCTACACCTTC
CDR3aa: CAWSVGGEGYTF